The 3 T cell receptor beta chains reported below all come from one sample, sequenced in a study of T cell repertoires in cytomegalovirus infection. TCRdb reprocessed the reads with MiXCR, giving one entry per CDR3 protein. This sample has around 100,000 distinct CDR3 sequences, with 30% to 35% found just once. Antigen specificity for these receptors is unknown. The source was CD8+ T cells from cultured PBMCs, collected from culture after CMV antigen stimulation. These receptors were collected from a human donor in good health (CMV status not recorded). Some clones in this sample may be carry-over from other donors' samples.

The chain couples TRBV14 to TRBJ2-1, with D maybe TRBD1 (5 bases). The CDR3 sequence is 13 residues long. CDR1 SGHDN and CDR2 FVKESK come from the germline V gene. The V end lost 3 bases, the J end lost 5 bases, and 8 bases lay between the germline ends. The CDR3 sequence is CASSHYRNNEQFF. CDR3 DNA sequence: TGTGCCAGCAGCCATTACAGGAACAATGAGCAGTTCTTC.

This clonotype was counted between two and nine times. This chain connects TRBV18 to TRBJ2-2; a possible D gene is TRBD2 (5 bases). The V gene's germline CDR1 is KGHSH and CDR2 LQKENI. CDR3 size: 16 residues. V lost 6 bases to trimming and J lost 1 base, with 15 bases between them. The CDR3 DNA sequence: TGTGCCAGCTCCCCCCAGGAGGCGGAGAACACCGGGGAGCTGTTTTTT. Its protein is CASSPQEAENTGELFF.

This clonotype occurred many times. V gene TRBV6-1 combines with J gene TRBJ1-5; D ambiguous. V gave up 2 bases and J gave up 1 base, with 18 bases separating them. The V gene's germline CDR1 is MNHNS and CDR2 SASEGT. This CDR3 has 18 residues. The CDR3 reads CASSELFVIYGSNQPQHF. CDR3 in DNA: TGTGCCAGCAGTGAACTCTTCGTCATATATGGGAGCAATCAGCCCCAGCATTTT.